These 20 T cell receptor beta chains originate from one sample sequenced in a study of blood T cells in healthy people across ages. The use of a sample-barcoded 5' primer and a J-beta primer mix characterized a second PCR of roughly 6 to 11 cycles. TCRdb re-analysed the 5' RACE reads in MiXCR, keeping a single row per CDR3 protein. The table shows about 1.4 million distinct CDR3 sequences, with roughly 64% occurring only once. The sequencing sample was made of blood. The receptors originated from a man between 18 and 29 years old in good health.

The chain links TRBV5-8 to TRBJ2-5; 8 nucleotides line up with TRBD2. The CDR3 is 15 residues long. Germline V gene sequence: CDR1 SGHTS, CDR2 YDEGEE. V lost 3 bases to trimming and J lost 5 bases; unmatched junction nucleotides: 9. The CDR3 bases are TGTGCCAGCAGCTCCGGGACTAGAGGCGGTGAGACCCAGTACTTC. Its protein product is CASSSGTRGGETQYF.

V gene TRBV3-1 combines with J gene TRBJ2-3, with D hard to call. CDR1 and CDR2 from the germline V gene are LGHDT and YNNKEL (reference sequence). CDR3 length: 10 amino acids. With 4 bases removed from V and 7 bases from J, the gap between germline ends came to 3 bases. CDR3 DNA sequence: TGTGCCAGCAGCCCAAATACGCAGTATTTT. This codes for CASSPNTQYF.

This clonotype was observed a handful of times. The chain has TRBV7-2 and TRBJ2-7, with TRBD1 matching 7 bases. Trimming cost V 4 bases and J 3 bases; bases outside gene matches: 9. The CDR3 sequence is 15 residues long. Germline lookup yields CDR1 SGHTA and CDR2 FQGNSA. The CDR3: CASSSYLGQSYEQYF. CDR3 nucleotide sequence: TGTGCCAGCAGCTCCTACCTGGGACAGAGCTACGAGCAGTACTTC.

This chain uses TRBV7-2 with TRBJ2-1; TRBD1 matches 8 bases. This CDR3 is 14 amino acids long. J was trimmed by 9 bases and V by 3 bases; bases with no gene match: 7. In germline, CDR1 is SGHTA, CDR2 FQGNSA. CDR3 in amino acids: CASSFDRGRGEQFF. The CDR3 coding sequence is TGTGCCAGCAGCTTCGACAGGGGACGCGGTGAGCAGTTCTTC.

The rearrangement uses TRBV5-1 and TRBJ2-1; 7 bases line up with TRBD2. After removal of 4 bases from V and 5 bases from J, the junction contained 6 bases not matched to a gene. Germline V lookup: CDR1 SGHRS, CDR2 YFSETQ. CDR3 length: 14 amino acids. CDR3 in amino acids: CASSPHAGDNEQFF. The CDR3 nucleotides read TGCGCCAGCAGCCCCCATGCGGGGGACAATGAGCAGTTCTTC. Combining the CDR3 with reference TRBV5-1 and TRBJ2-1 gives the whole variable domain KAGVTQTPRYLIKTRGQQVTLSCSPISGHRSVSWYQQTPGQGLQFLFEYFSETQRNKGNFPGRFSGRQFSNSRSEMNVSTLELGDSALYLCASSPHAGDNEQFFGPGTRLTVL.

This clonotype was counted only a few times. This rearrangement joins TRBV29-1 to TRBJ2-3; no clear D gene. This CDR3 region has 13 residues. Trimming removed 4 bases at V and 5 bases at J, with 13 bases between. Germline CDR1 reads SQVTM; CDR2 reads ANQGSEA. The DNA for the CDR3 is TGCAGCGTTGCAGTCGCCGCCGGAGATACGCAGTATTTT. Protein sequence: CSVAVAAGDTQYF.

The chain employs TRBV4-2 and TRBJ1-2, with D tentatively TRBD1 (6 bases). Germline assignment: CDR1 LGHNA and CDR2 YNFKEQ. V was clipped by 3 bases and J by 4 bases, with 15 bases between them. The CDR3 loop spans 15 amino acids. The CDR3 loop is CASSHHRADSYGYTF. The CDR3, as DNA: TGTGCCAGCAGCCATCACAGGGCGGATTCCTATGGCTACACCTTC.

This chain links TRBV21-1 with TRBJ2-1. TRBV21-1 counts as a pseudogene. This CDR3 spans 11 amino acids. The CDR3 region is CASSKLFEQFF. The CDR3 DNA reads TGTGCCAGCAGCAAACTCTTTGAGCAGTTCTTC.

The chain recombines TRBV20-1 with TRBJ2-7, with 15 nucleotides matching TRBD2. This CDR3 has 19 amino acids. Germline-derived CDR1 and CDR2 are DFQATT and SNEGSKA (reference sequence). V dropped 2 bases and J dropped 0; count of bases not matched to a gene: 11. CDR3 in DNA: TGCAGTGCTAGATCCCACTCCGGACTAGCGGGGGGGTTCTCCTACGAGCAGTACTTC. This gives the protein CSARSHSGLAGGFSYEQYF.

The chain employs TRBV11-1 and TRBJ1-1, with D hard to call. The CDR3 is 12 amino acids. Germline CDR1 reads SGHAT; CDR2 reads FQDESV (reference sequence). Trimming left V 6 bases short and J 4 bases short, with 9 bases between. DNA of the CDR3: TGTGCCAGCAGTACACTCCTCACTGAAGCTTTCTTT. Its protein product is CASSTLLTEAFF.

The chain is built from TRBV29-1 and TRBJ1-5; a possible D gene is TRBD1 (6 bases). The germline CDR1 and CDR2 sequences are SQVTM and ANQGSEA. The CDR3 runs 13 residues. Trimming cost V 7 bases and J 7 bases, with 17 bases left between them. CDR3 DNA sequence: TGCAGCGCCCATACAGGGTCCGGGCAGCCCCAGCATTTT. This sequence encodes CSAHTGSGQPQHF.

V and J are TRBV5-5 and TRBJ2-3, with D possibly matching TRBD1 (6 bases). Trimming cost V 2 bases and J 0 bases, with 16 bases left between them. The CDR3 is made up of 17 amino acids. Looked up from germline, CDR1 is SGHKS and CDR2 is YYEKEE (reference sequence). CDR3 bases: TGTGCCAGCAGCTTAGGGGAACAGGGCACAAGCACAGATACGCAGTATTTT. This encodes CASSLGEQGTSTDTQYF.

This clonotype appeared once. The chain uses TRBV15 and TRBJ2-7; D tentatively fits TRBD1 or TRBD2 (5 bases each). Near its end, the DNA agrees better with TRBJ2-5, so the J call may be wrong. The CDR3 is made up of 17 amino acids. The germline V gene encodes CDR1 LNHNV and CDR2 YYDKDF (reference sequence). CDR3 sequence reads: CATSRDFGGSHRETQYF. The CDR3 region has the DNA TGTGCCACCAGCAGAGATTTTGGGGGATCCCATCGGGAGACCCAGTACTTC.

This clonotype was seen more than once but under ten times. This chain joins TRBV29-1 and TRBJ2-7; TRBD2 matches 7 bases. The germline V gene encodes CDR1 SQVTM and CDR2 ANQGSEA. The CDR3 runs 15 residues. V lost 4 bases to trimming and J lost 0 bases; unmatched junction nucleotides: 9. The CDR3 reads CSVVGPTSVSYEQYF. Written as DNA, the CDR3 is TGCAGCGTTGTGGGCCCCACTAGCGTCTCCTACGAGCAGTACTTC.

This clonotype was detected a few times. J is TRBJ2-1 and V is TRBV20-1, with 8 bases identical to TRBD2. The length of the CDR3 is 16 residues. Trimming removed 0 bases from V and 1 base from J; junction bases left unmatched: 5. Germline V gene sequence: CDR1 DFQATT, CDR2 SNEGSKA (reference sequence). In DNA, the CDR3 is TGCAGTGCTAGAGACAAATTAGCGGGGTCCTACAATGAGCAGTTCTTC. Encoded protein: CSARDKLAGSYNEQFF.

This clonotype turned up a few times. At one end the junction does not follow the germline gene, possibly because of a read error. The rearrangement links TRBV4-1 to TRBJ2-7, with unresolved D. The CDR3 spans 14 residues. Germline V CDR1 and CDR2: MGHRA, YSYEKL. Here the CDR3 reads CAGSQAPTVYEQYF. The CDR3 DNA reads as TGCGCCGGCAGCCAAGCTCCCACCGTCTACGAGCAGTACTTC.

This rearrangement joins TRBV29-1 to TRBJ1-1, with D tentatively TRBD1 (6 bases). The CDR3 totals 11 residues. Deletions cut 6 bases from V and 8 bases from J, with 13 bases between. Germline assignment: CDR1 SQVTM and CDR2 ANQGSEA. The CDR3 bases are TGCAGCGTGTTAAAAACAGGGGAAGCTTTCTTT. This codes for CSVLKTGEAFF.

V is TRBV6-1 and J is TRBJ2-7; the D is unclear. CDR3 length: 13 amino acids. The V end was cut by 4 bases, the J end by 0 bases, with 7 bases between. Germline lookup yields CDR1 MNHNS and CDR2 SASEGT. The CDR3, as DNA: TGTGCCAGCAGTGGTTCGGACTCCTACGAGCAGTACTTC. Translating it yields CASSGSDSYEQYF.

This clonotype is a singleton in its sample. The rearrangement joins TRBV27 to TRBJ2-6, with D possibly TRBD2 on 5 matching bases. The V gene's germline CDR1 is MNHEY and CDR2 SMNVEV (reference sequence). Trimming pared 3 bases from V and 0 bases from J, leaving 9 bases between. The CDR3 loop spans 16 amino acids. For the CDR3, the DNA is TGTGCCAGCAGTTTTGCGGGCAACTCTGGGGCCAACGTCCTGACTTTC. This sequence encodes CASSFAGNSGANVLTF.

In DNA form, the CDR3 reads TGCAGTGCAGGGACCCTATTGCTAGACACCGGGGAGCTGTTTTTT. It is translated as CSAGTLLLDTGELFF. This chain links TRBV20-1 with TRBJ2-2; D might be TRBD1 or TRBD2, each matching 5 bases. Germline lookup yields CDR1 DFQATT and CDR2 SNEGSKA (reference sequence). The CDR3 has 15 amino acids. V was cut by 6 bases and J by 3 bases, with 17 bases left in between.